This entry lists 27 T cell receptor beta chains sequenced from one sample in a study of vaccination and CD4 T cells after COVID-19. With the Oncomine TCR Beta short-read assay, DNA from cultured CD4+ T cells was sequenced. TCRdb re-derived calls from the PCR reads in MiXCR, one entry per CDR3 protein. The profile shows 9,500 to 15,000 distinct CDR3 sequences, under 35% of them singletons. As for treatment: approximately 9-day PBMC culture with coronavirus spike peptide pools or control peptides (ViraFEST assay). These TCRs' antigens remain unknown. The sequences come from CD4+ T cells from blood, cultured in vitro, collected before SARS-CoV-2 vaccination. The receptors originated from a human donor who received a COVID-19 vaccine.

This clonotype came up a few times. The chain carries TRBV20-1 and TRBJ1-1, with 7 nucleotides matching TRBD1. There are 14 residues in the CDR3. Germline CDR1 DFQATT, CDR2 SNEGSKA (reference sequence). V shed 7 bases and J 3 bases; nucleotides not matched to a gene: 11. CDR3 region: CSVSGAGGYTEAFF. CDR3 bases: TGCAGTGTGTCGGGGGCAGGGGGATACACTGAAGCTTTCTTT.

V gene TRBV10-1 combines with J gene TRBJ1-1; the D is unclear. This CDR3 comprises 14 residues. Trimming removed 2 bases at V and 7 bases at J, with 14 bases between. Germline V gene sequence: CDR1 WNHNN, CDR2 SYGVQD (reference sequence). CDR3: CASSEGVGYGEAFF. The CDR3, as DNA: TGCGCCAGCAGTGAGGGGGTAGGGTACGGTGAAGCTTTCTTT.

This chain uses TRBV5-1 with TRBJ1-1; 8 positions match TRBD1. The CDR3 consists of 14 residues. The junction had 9 bases not matched to a gene; V was cut back by 6 bases and J by 5 bases. Looked up from germline, CDR1 is SGHRS and CDR2 is YFSETQ. The CDR3 loop is CASTTGGGYTEAFF. For the CDR3, the DNA is TGCGCCAGCACTACAGGGGGGGGCTATACTGAAGCTTTCTTT.

The chain links TRBV18 to TRBJ2-3, with D unclear. From germline, CDR1 is KGHSH and CDR2 LQKENI. V dropped 0 bases and J dropped 15 bases, with 16 bases sitting between them. The CDR3 has 13 amino acids. The CDR3 region has the DNA TGTGCCAGCTCACCACCCGCCTCCCTAATAGGATATTTT. Protein product: CASSPPASLIGYF.

The table lists this clonotype with a few counts. This chain uses TRBV6-5 with TRBJ2-2; no firm D call. Germline values: CDR1 MNHEY, CDR2 SVGAGI. The CDR3 covers 14 residues. V was pared by 0 bases and J by 3 bases, with 5 bases between. This chain's CDR3 is CASSYSRDTGELFF. CDR3 DNA sequence: TGTGCCAGCAGTTACTCTCGAGACACCGGGGAGCTGTTTTTT.

Turning to this clonotype: Sequence at one end of the junction differs from germline and may be a read error. The rearrangement uses TRBV28 and TRBJ1-2; 7 bases line up with TRBD1. The germline gives CDR1 MDHEN, CDR2 SYDVKM. The CDR3 length is 12 residues. For the CDR3, the DNA is TGTGCCAGCAGTCCCGTCGAAGGGACAGAGATCTTC. Protein: CASSPVEGTEIF.

This clonotype is labeled as medium-sized. The chain combines TRBV29-1 with TRBJ1-1, with no clear D. Deletions cut 3 bases from V and 7 bases from J, with 3 bases between. Germline CDR1 SQVTM, CDR2 ANQGSEA. This CDR3 comprises 9 residues. The CDR3 spells CSVDLEAFF. The CDR3 DNA sequence: TGCAGCGTTGACCTTGAAGCTTTCTTT. Supplemented by reference TRBV29-1 and TRBJ1-1, the full variable domain reads SAVISQKPSRDICQRGTSLTIQCQVDSQVTMMFWYRQQPGQSLTLIATANQGSEATYESGFVIDKFPISRPNLTFSTLTVSNMSPEDSSIYLCSVDLEAFFGQGTRLTVV.

This chain connects TRBV6-2 or TRBV6-3 to TRBJ2-5; 10 nucleotides line up with TRBD2. V was clipped by 2 bases and J by 6 bases; unmatched bases: 15. Germline V lookup: CDR1 MNHEY, CDR2 SVGEGT. This CDR3 contains 18 residues. CDR3 in DNA: TGTGCCAGCAGTTACGGGGAGGAGCGGGGGGGCCTTAGAAAGACCCAGTACTTC. Encoded protein: CASSYGEERGGLRKTQYF.

The chain carries TRBV6-1 and TRBJ1-2, with a possible D match to TRBD1 (5 bases). CDR1 MNHNS and CDR2 SASEGT come from the germline V gene. This CDR3 spans 15 amino acids. The ends were cut back, 6 bases at V and 0 bases at J, with 14 bases in the middle. The CDR3 region is CASRFRRDSNYGYTF. The CDR3 DNA is TGTGCCAGCAGATTCCGTCGGGACTCTAACTATGGCTACACCTTC.

The chain links TRBV12-3 or TRBV12-4 to TRBJ2-1; D uncertain. The CDR3 is 14 amino acids. Trimming pared 3 bases from V and 10 bases from J, leaving 16 bases between. CDR3 DNA: TGTGCCAGCAGTTTGAACAGCCCGATGGGCGAGCAGTTCTTC. This codes for CASSLNSPMGEQFF.

In its sample, this clonotype was seen a few times. The chain links TRBV2 to TRBJ1-1, with no clear D. Trimming removed 4 bases from V and 0 bases from J, with 9 bases in between. Germline lookup yields CDR1 SNHLY and CDR2 FYNNEI. The CDR3 sequence is 14 residues long. This CDR3 is CASSARVVNTEAFF. In nucleotides, the CDR3 is TGTGCCAGCAGTGCCCGGGTCGTGAACACTGAAGCTTTCTTT.

This clonotype was picked up a small number of times. The chain couples TRBV9 to TRBJ1-2, with a weak D call TRBD1 (5 bases). Germline V lookup: CDR1 SGDLS, CDR2 YYNGEE. Deletions cut 0 bases from V and 8 bases from J, with 11 bases between. The CDR3 covers 13 residues. The DNA of the CDR3 is TGTGCCAGCAGCGTAGCCCCAGGGAAAGGCTACACCTTC. Amino acid sequence: CASSVAPGKGYTF.

The V call is TRBV7-9, the J call TRBJ1-3, with 10 bases fitting TRBD1. The CDR3 has 17 amino acids. The germline V gene has CDR1 SEHNR and CDR2 FQNEAQ (reference sequence). The V gene end was trimmed by 6 bases and the J gene end by 2 bases; junction bases not matched to a gene: 10. This CDR3 reads CASSPVDRGLTGNTIYF. The CDR3 nucleotides are TGTGCCAGCAGTCCAGTTGACAGGGGGCTTACTGGAAACACCATATATTTT.

This chain uses TRBV12-3 or TRBV12-4 with TRBJ2-1, with D hard to call. Trimming cost V 6 bases and J 3 bases, with 9 bases left between them. The CDR3 spans 13 residues. The CDR3 nucleotides are TGTGCCAGCAGCCTCAAAGACTACAATGAGCAGTTCTTC. This gives the protein CASSLKDYNEQFF.

J is TRBJ2-2 and V is TRBV6-1, with 7 bases lining up with TRBD1. The CDR3 loop spans 17 amino acids. CDR1 is MNHNS and CDR2 is SASEGT in the germline V gene. The junction had 14 bases not matched to a gene; V was cut back by 8 bases and J by 2 bases. For the CDR3, the DNA is TGTGCCAGCTGTCTTCAGACAGGGACGTTCAACACCGGGGAGCTGTTTTTT. Its translation is CASCLQTGTFNTGELFF.

The chain couples TRBV6-1 to TRBJ2-3; the D is unclear. The CDR3 length is 15 residues. Germline loops: CDR1 MNHNS, CDR2 SASEGT. The V and J ends lost 7 bases and 2 bases respectively, with 16 bases between them. The CDR3 reads CASKRVASYTDTQYF. The CDR3 DNA reads as TGTGCCAGCAAAAGAGTCGCAAGTTACACAGATACGCAGTATTTT.

The genes are TRBV5-1 and TRBJ2-7; D unclear. The germline gives CDR1 SGHRS, CDR2 YFSETQ. This CDR3 contains 14 residues. V lost 6 bases to trimming and J lost 7 bases, with 20 bases between them. This CDR3 reads CASTLGSNSLEQYF. The CDR3 coding sequence is TGCGCCAGCACCCTCGGGTCCAACTCCTTGGAGCAGTACTTC.

This clonotype has a handful of counts. The chain employs TRBV24-1 and TRBJ2-3; 8 bases are a match to TRBD1. The CDR3 is 14 amino acids. V shed 6 bases and J 4 bases; nucleotides not matched to a gene: 5. Per the germline V gene, CDR1 is KGHDR and CDR2 is SFDVKD. The CDR3 DNA sequence: TGTGCCACCAGTCAGGGACAGGTTGCAGATACGCAGTATTTT. It specifies CATSQGQVADTQYF.

This clonotype was counted only a few times. The rearrangement links TRBV6-2 or TRBV6-3 to TRBJ2-2; D call uncertain. Germline assignment: CDR1 MNHEY and CDR2 SVGEGT. This CDR3 region has 16 residues. Trimming removed 2 bases at V and 3 bases at J, with 13 bases between. CDR3 region: CASSYMQAADTGELFF. Written as DNA, the CDR3 is TGTGCCAGCAGTTACATGCAGGCTGCGGACACCGGGGAGCTGTTTTTT.

The chain employs TRBV12-3 or TRBV12-4 and TRBJ1-1; D is uncertain. Trimming took 3 bases from V and 4 from J, leaving 12 bases between them. This CDR3 region has 14 residues. CDR3 nucleotides: TGTGCCAGCAGTTTGGGGAAGATGCGCACTGAAGCTTTCTTT. Its translation is CASSLGKMRTEAFF.

The rearrangement joins TRBV10-3 to TRBJ2-5; D remains unclear. Germline assignment: CDR1 ENHRY and CDR2 SYGVKD. The CDR3 consists of 12 residues. Trimming took off 0 bases at V and 4 bases at J, with 3 bases between the two ends. The CDR3 loop is CAISESRETQYF. The CDR3 nucleotides are TGTGCCATCAGTGAGTCGCGAGAGACCCAGTACTTC.

With regard to this clonotype: The CDR3 carries no conserved terminal phenylalanine or tryptophan, so it likely arises from a read error. The V call is TRBV15, the J call TRBJ1-5; 8 positions match TRBD1. This CDR3 spans 16 amino acids. The germline CDR1 and CDR2 sequences are LNHNV and YYDKDF (reference sequence). Germline trimming cut 0 bases from V and 3 bases from J; bases unmatched to any gene: 4. CDR3 sequence (DNA): TGTGCCACCAGCAGAGATTCCAGGGGGCTCAATCAGCCCCAGCATCTT. Protein product: CATSRDSRGLNQPQHL.

The genes are TRBV20-1 and TRBJ2-5; weak D call: TRBD1 (5 bases). The V end was cut by 6 bases, the J end by 5 bases, with 16 bases between. This CDR3 contains 13 residues. Looked up from germline, CDR1 is DFQATT and CDR2 is SNEGSKA (reference sequence). The chain's CDR3 is CSALQGVSETQYF. The CDR3 DNA follows: TGCAGTGCGCTGCAGGGTGTATCGGAGACCCAGTACTTC.

This clonotype was found a few times. The chain employs TRBV7-2 and TRBJ2-5; the match to TRBD2 covers 8 bases. The CDR3 consists of 14 residues. Looked up from germline, CDR1 is SGHTA and CDR2 is FQGNSA. The J segment lost 7 bases and the V segment lost 3 bases, leaving 7 bases of the junction unmatched. DNA of the CDR3: TGTGCCAGCAGCTTCCGCGGGGGGCCCGGGACCCAGTACTTC. It translates to CASSFRGGPGTQYF.

The chain recombines TRBV30 with TRBJ1-1, with D maybe TRBD1 (6 bases). CDR1 is GTSNPN, CDR2 SVGIG, per germline (reference sequence). This CDR3 spans 14 amino acids. The V gene lost 0 bases and the J gene lost 1 base, with 9 bases spanning the gap. The CDR3 is CAWSVGGPNTEAFF. CDR3 sequence (DNA): TGTGCCTGGAGTGTAGGGGGACCGAACACTGAAGCTTTCTTT.

There are a few counts of this clonotype. The chain recombines TRBV7-2 with TRBJ1-6; D gene ambiguous. The CDR3 loop spans 14 amino acids. Germline loops: CDR1 SGHTA, CDR2 FQGNSA. The germline V and J ends were trimmed by 5 bases and 4 bases, with 9 bases remaining between them. CDR3 sequence reads: CASSLGVYNSPLHF. The CDR3 DNA sequence: TGTGCCAGCAGCCTTGGGGTTTATAATTCACCCCTCCACTTT.

The chain has TRBV19 and TRBJ1-2; the D gene is possibly TRBD1 (5 bases). Looked up from germline, CDR1 is LNHDA and CDR2 is SQIVND (reference sequence). This CDR3 has 14 residues. V was shortened by 3 bases and J by 2 bases, with 10 bases between the two germline ends. CDR3 sequence (DNA): TGTGCCAGTAGTATTCGCCCAGGGAACTATGGCTACACCTTC. It specifies CASSIRPGNYGYTF.